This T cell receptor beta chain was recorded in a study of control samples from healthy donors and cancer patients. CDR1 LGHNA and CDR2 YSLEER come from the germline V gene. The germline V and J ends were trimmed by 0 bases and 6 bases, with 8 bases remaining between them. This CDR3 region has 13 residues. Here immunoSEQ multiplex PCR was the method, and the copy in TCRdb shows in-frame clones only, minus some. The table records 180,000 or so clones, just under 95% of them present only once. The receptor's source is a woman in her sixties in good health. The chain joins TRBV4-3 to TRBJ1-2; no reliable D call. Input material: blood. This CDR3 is CASSQDREDGYTF. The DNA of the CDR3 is TGCGCCAGCAGCCAAGATCGGGAGGATGGCTACACCTTC.